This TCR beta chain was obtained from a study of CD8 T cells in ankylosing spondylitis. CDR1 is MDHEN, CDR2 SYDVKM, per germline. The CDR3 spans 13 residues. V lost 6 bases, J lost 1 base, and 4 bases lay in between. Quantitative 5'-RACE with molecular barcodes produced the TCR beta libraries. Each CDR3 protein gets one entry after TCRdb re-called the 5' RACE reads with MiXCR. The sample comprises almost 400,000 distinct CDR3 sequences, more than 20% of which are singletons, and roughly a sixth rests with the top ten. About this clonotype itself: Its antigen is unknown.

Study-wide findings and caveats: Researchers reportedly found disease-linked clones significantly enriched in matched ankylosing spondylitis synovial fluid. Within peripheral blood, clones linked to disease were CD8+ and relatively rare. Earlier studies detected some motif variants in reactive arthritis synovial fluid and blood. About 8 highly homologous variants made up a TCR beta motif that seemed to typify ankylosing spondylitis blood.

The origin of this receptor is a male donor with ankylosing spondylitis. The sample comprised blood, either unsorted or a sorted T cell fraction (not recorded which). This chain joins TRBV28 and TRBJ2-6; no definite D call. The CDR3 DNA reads TGTGCCAGCAGGAAATCTGGGGCCAACGTCCTGACTTTC. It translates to CASRKSGANVLTF.